Each of the 6 T cell receptor beta chains below was sequenced from the same sample in a study of blood T cell repertoires in COVID-19. The assay was immunoSEQ multiplex PCR, and TCRdb's table has in-frame clones only and misses some. The data show 150,000 to 200,000 clones, 70% to 80% seen once. The sample taken for sequencing was PBMCs or T cells enriched from blood (not recorded which). These receptors were taken from a man aged 55 to 69 who had been exposed to COVID-19.

The sample holds a few counts of this clone. The chain employs TRBV9 and TRBJ2-2, with 15 bases fitting TRBD2. V was pared by 1 base and J by 2 bases, with 6 bases of the junction left unmatched. Germline CDR1 reads SGDLS; CDR2 reads YYNGEE. The CDR3 extends over 19 amino acids. CDR3 DNA sequence: TGTGCCAGCAGCGTACTCCCGGGACTAGCGGGGGGAAACACCGGGGAGCTGTTTTTT. It specifies CASSVLPGLAGGNTGELFF.

The V and J genes are TRBV27 and TRBJ2-3; TRBD2 aligns across 8 bases. J lost 1 base, V lost 10 bases, and 4 bases had no gene match. Germline values: CDR1 MNHEY, CDR2 SMNVEV (reference sequence). This CDR3 has 13 amino acids. This chain's CDR3 is CATTTSGTDTQYF. CDR3 bases: TGTGCCACCACGACTAGCGGCACAGATACGCAGTATTTT.

The CDR3 here is CASSRGEPSGNTIYF. CDR3 in DNA: TGTGCCAGTAGCAGGGGTGAACCCTCTGGAAACACCATATATTTT. This rearrangement joins TRBV19 to TRBJ1-3; perhaps TRBD1 as D (6 bases). From germline, CDR1 is LNHDA and CDR2 SQIVND (reference sequence). Trimming shortened V by 6 bases and J by 0 bases, and 12 bases separated the two germline ends. This CDR3 is 15 amino acids long.

Only a few counts were recorded for this clone. This chain connects TRBV19 to TRBJ1-2, with 8 positions matching TRBD1. This CDR3 has 12 amino acids. The germline V gene has CDR1 LNHDA and CDR2 SQIVND (reference sequence). V shed 3 bases, J shed 8 bases, and the junction held 2 bases outside the gene matches. The CDR3 loop reads CASSMQGAGYTF. The CDR3 region has the DNA TGTGCCAGTAGTATGCAGGGGGCGGGCTACACCTTC.

This clone was seen just once. The gene calls are TRBV6-5 and TRBJ2-7; no clear D gene. V lost 6 bases to trimming and J lost 3 bases, with 18 bases between them. This CDR3 comprises 15 residues. Germline CDR1 and CDR2: MNHEY and SVGAGI. DNA for the CDR3: TGTGCCAGCAGCCGATACAGTTTTCCCCTCTACGAGCAGTACTTC. It is translated as CASSRYSFPLYEQYF.

The chain uses TRBV29-1 and TRBJ2-2, with 7 nucleotides matching TRBD1. CDR1 is SQVTM, CDR2 ANQGSEA, per germline. Trimming at V came to 6 bases and at J to 7 bases, leaving 8 bases not matched to a gene. The CDR3 sequence is 13 residues long. The chain's CDR3 is CSVRQGVVGELFF. The CDR3 DNA is TGCAGCGTGCGGCAGGGGGTGGTCGGGGAGCTGTTTTTT.